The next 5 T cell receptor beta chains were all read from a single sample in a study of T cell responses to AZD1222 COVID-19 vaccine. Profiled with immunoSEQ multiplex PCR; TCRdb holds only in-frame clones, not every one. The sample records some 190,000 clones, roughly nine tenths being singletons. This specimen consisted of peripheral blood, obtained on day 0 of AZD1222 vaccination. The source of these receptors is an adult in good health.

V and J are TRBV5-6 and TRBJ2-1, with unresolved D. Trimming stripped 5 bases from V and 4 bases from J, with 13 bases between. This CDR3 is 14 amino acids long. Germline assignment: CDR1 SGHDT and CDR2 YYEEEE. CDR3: CASSVRGVYNEQFF. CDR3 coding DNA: TGTGCCAGCAGTGTTCGTGGGGTGTACAATGAGCAGTTCTTC.

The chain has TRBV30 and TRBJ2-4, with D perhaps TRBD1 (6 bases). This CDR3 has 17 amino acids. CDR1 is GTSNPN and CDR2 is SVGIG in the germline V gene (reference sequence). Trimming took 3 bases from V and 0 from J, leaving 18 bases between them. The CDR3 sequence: CAWSGPPQGLAKNIQYF. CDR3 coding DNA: TGTGCCTGGAGCGGCCCCCCCCAGGGGTTAGCCAAAAACATTCAGTACTTC.

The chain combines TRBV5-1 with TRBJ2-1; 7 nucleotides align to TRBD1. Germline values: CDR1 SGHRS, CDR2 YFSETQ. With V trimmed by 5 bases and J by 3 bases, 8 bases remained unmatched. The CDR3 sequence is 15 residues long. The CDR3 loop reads CASSPGTADYNEQFF. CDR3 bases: TGCGCCAGCAGTCCCGGGACAGCTGACTACAATGAGCAGTTCTTC.

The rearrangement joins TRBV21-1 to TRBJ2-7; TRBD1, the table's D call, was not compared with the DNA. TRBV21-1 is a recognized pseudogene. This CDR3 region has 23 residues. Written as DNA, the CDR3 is TGTGCCAGCAGCAAAGAGAGGGTAGCGAGGTGGCAGGGGGCCCCCCCTTTATGGGACGAGCAGTACGTC. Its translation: CASSKERVARWQGAPPLWDEQYV.

The chain's CDR3 is CASAMRLAYNEQFF. CDR3 nucleotide sequence: TGTGCCAGCGCGATGCGACTAGCGTACAATGAGCAGTTCTTC. The chain carries TRBV19 and TRBJ2-1, with 8 bases lining up with TRBD2. The germline V gene encodes CDR1 LNHDA and CDR2 SQIVND (reference sequence). The CDR3 is 14 amino acids. V dropped 9 bases and J dropped 4; count of bases not matched to a gene: 8.